This passage covers 23 T cell receptor beta chains from one sample sequenced in a study of blood T cell repertoires in COVID-19. TCRdb's copy holds only in-frame clones and misses some; the assay was immunoSEQ multiplex PCR. This table has approximately 180,000 clones, around 85% appearing once. The specimen sequenced was PBMCs or T cells enriched from blood (not recorded which). The receptor source for this set is a middle-aged man who had recovered from COVID-19.

This clone was recorded once. One end of the junction is discordant with germline, which a read error may explain. V and J are TRBV2 and TRBJ1-6; D is undetermined. This CDR3 region has 14 residues. In germline, CDR1 is SNHLY, CDR2 FYNNEI. The CDR3 sequence: CASREVGSGSPLHF. The DNA for the CDR3 is TGTGCCAGCAGAGAAGTAGGCTCGGGTTCACCCCTCCACTTT.

V and J are TRBV14 and TRBJ2-7; 7 bases fit TRBD1. V lost 3 bases to trimming and J lost 3 bases; unmatched junction nucleotides: 8. From germline, CDR1 is SGHDN and CDR2 FVKESK. CDR3 length: 15 residues. CDR3 region: CASSHGRDRLYEQYF. CDR3 nucleotide sequence: TGTGCCAGCAGCCACGGCCGGGACAGACTCTACGAGCAGTACTTC. Combining the CDR3 with reference TRBV14 and TRBJ2-7 gives the whole variable domain EAGVTQFPSHSVIEKGQTVTLRCDPISGHDNLYWYRRVMGKEIKFLLHFVKESKQDESGMPNNRFLAERTGGTYSTLKVQPAELEDSGVYFCASSHGRDRLYEQYFGPGTRLTVT.

The rearrangement uses TRBV12-3 or TRBV12-4 and TRBJ2-1; weak D call: TRBD2 (6 bases). The CDR3 sequence is 13 residues long. Trimming cost V 3 bases and J 15 bases, with 18 bases left between them. The CDR3 region is CASSFAGWRERFF. The CDR3 region has the DNA TGTGCCAGCAGTTTTGCCGGGTGGAGGGAACGGTTCTTC.

This clone appeared a single time. The gene calls are TRBV9 and TRBJ1-1, with TRBD1 matching over 11 bases. The germline gives CDR1 SGDLS, CDR2 YYNGEE. CDR3 length: 15 amino acids. V shed 0 bases, J shed 11 bases, and the junction held 9 bases outside the gene matches. The CDR3 DNA sequence: TGTGCCAGCAGCGTAGATGGACAGGGGGCTTTTGAGGCTTTCTTT. As protein: CASSVDGQGAFEAFF.

This clone was counted once. This chain joins TRBV27 and TRBJ2-7; possibly TRBD2 for D (5 bases). The germline CDR1 and CDR2 sequences are MNHEY and SMNVEV (reference sequence). Trimming removed 6 bases at V and 4 bases at J, with 22 bases between. There are 16 residues in the CDR3. The CDR3 region is CASSHKSAGKKYEQYF. The CDR3 DNA sequence: TGTGCCAGCAGCCACAAGTCGGCGGGTAAAAAATACGAGCAGTACTTC.

The J gene is TRBJ1-2, the V gene TRBV19, with D perhaps matching TRBD1 (5 bases). V lost 3 bases to trimming and J lost 7 bases, with 18 bases between them. Germline V gene sequence: CDR1 LNHDA, CDR2 SQIVND (reference sequence). The CDR3 length is 15 residues. The CDR3 nucleotides are TGTGCCAGTAGTATGGGCGGGGCGATGGGCTCTGGCTACACCTTC. This gives the protein CASSMGGAMGSGYTF.

V is TRBV7-9 and J is TRBJ1-2; 8 nucleotides line up with TRBD1. CDR3 length equals 17 residues. From germline, CDR1 is SEHNR and CDR2 FQNEAQ (reference sequence). J lost 6 bases, V lost 1 base, and 13 bases had no gene match. As DNA, the CDR3 is TGTGCCAGCAGCTTAGGTCACGGCAGGGGGCGCGTGGATGGCTACACCTTC. Protein sequence: CASSLGHGRGRVDGYTF.

The chain carries TRBV5-7 and TRBJ1-6; TRBD1 is a possible D gene (5 bases). TRBV5-7 is reported as an ORF; its role is uncertain. Deletions cut 4 bases from V and 11 bases from J, with 16 bases between. The CDR3 covers 14 residues. In DNA form, the CDR3 reads TGTGCCAGCAGCCGGGGAGGGGCTCCGCCACCCCTCCACTTT. It encodes CASSRGGAPPPLHF.

This rearrangement joins TRBV28 to TRBJ1-4; the match to TRBD1 covers 8 bases. Germline V lookup: CDR1 MDHEN, CDR2 SYDVKM. With V trimmed by 7 bases and J by 7 bases, 8 bases remained unmatched. The CDR3 spans 14 residues. CDR3 region: CASKTGGGSEKLFF. CDR3 bases: TGTGCCAGCAAAACAGGGGGTGGTTCTGAAAAACTGTTTTTT. The complete variable domain, with remaining parts taken from reference TRBV28 and TRBJ1-4, reads DVKVTQSSRYLVKRTGEKVFLECVQDMDHENMFWYRQDPGLGLRLIYFSYDVKMKEKGDIPEGYSVSREKKERFSLILESASTNQTSMYLCASKTGGGSEKLFFGSGTQLSVL.

This sequence joins TRBV28 and TRBJ1-5; the D is unclear. Germline lookup yields CDR1 MDHEN and CDR2 SYDVKM. Trimming removed 5 bases at V and 9 bases at J, with 11 bases between. This CDR3 is built from 12 residues. The DNA of the CDR3 is TGTGCCAGCAGTACCCTTACGAGGCCCCAGCATTTT. Encoded protein: CASSTLTRPQHF.

This clone was recorded only once. This sequence joins TRBV27 and TRBJ1-5; 8 bases agree with TRBD1. CDR1 is MNHEY and CDR2 is SMNVEV in the germline V gene (reference sequence). The CDR3 covers 15 residues. The J segment lost 3 bases and the V segment lost 4 bases, leaving 5 bases of the junction unmatched. In nucleotides, the CDR3 is TGTGCCAGCAGTTCGCAGGGGGCTTCCAATCAGCCCCAGCATTTT. Its protein product is CASSSQGASNQPQHF.

The chain uses TRBV7-9 and TRBJ2-7, with 9 bases aligning to TRBD1. The CDR3 has 14 residues. Germline CDR1 is SEHNR and CDR2 is FQNEAQ (reference sequence). J was trimmed by 2 bases and V by 3 bases; bases with no gene match: 2. CDR3 bases: TGTGCCAGCAGCTTGGGACAGGGAGCCTACGAGCAGTACTTC. Amino acids: CASSLGQGAYEQYF.

CDR3 in amino acids: CASSYGVFYEQYF. The CDR3, as DNA: TGTGCCAGCAGCTACGGGGTCTTCTACGAGCAGTACTTC. The chain recombines TRBV7-2 with TRBJ2-7, with D perhaps matching TRBD2 (5 bases). This CDR3 has 13 residues. Germline V gene data show CDR1 as SGHTA and CDR2 as FQGNSA. Trimming removed 4 bases at V and 3 bases at J, with 10 bases between.

The J gene is TRBJ2-5, the V gene TRBV28; 8 bases align to TRBD1. Germline CDR1 reads MDHEN; CDR2 reads SYDVKM. The V gene end was trimmed by 4 bases and the J gene end by 4 bases; junction bases not matched to a gene: 2. The CDR3 consists of 13 residues. The CDR3 loop reads CASSSGGLETQYF. CDR3 in DNA: TGTGCCAGCAGTTCAGGGGGCTTAGAGACCCAGTACTTC. Complete variable domain (other parts from reference TRBV28 and TRBJ2-5): DVKVTQSSRYLVKRTGEKVFLECVQDMDHENMFWYRQDPGLGLRLIYFSYDVKMKEKGDIPEGYSVSREKKERFSLILESASTNQTSMYLCASSSGGLETQYFGPGTRLLVL.

The chain uses TRBV19 and TRBJ1-5, with TRBD1 as a possible D gene (6 bases). V was shortened by 2 bases and J by 6 bases, with 17 bases between the two germline ends. Germline values: CDR1 LNHDA, CDR2 SQIVND (reference sequence). There are 16 residues in the CDR3. The CDR3 nucleotides are TGTGCCAGTAGTATACAAGTAGGGGGTGAGGGTCAGCCCCAGCATTTT. It translates to CASSIQVGGEGQPQHF.

The chain is built from TRBV19 and TRBJ2-2; TRBD2 matches 13 bases. J gave up 1 base and V 6 bases, and 5 bases lay outside the gene matches. The CDR3 is made up of 17 amino acids. Per germline, CDR1 LNHDA and CDR2 SQIVND (reference sequence). The CDR3 sequence is CASRTTSGRGNTGELFF. Written as DNA, the CDR3 is TGTGCCAGTAGAACCACTAGCGGGAGGGGGAACACCGGGGAGCTGTTTTTT.

The chain combines TRBV12-3 or TRBV12-4 with TRBJ1-5, with D perhaps matching TRBD1 (6 bases). Trimming took off 7 bases at V and 6 bases at J, with 10 bases between the two ends. CDR3 length: 12 residues. CDR3 residues: CASTQGFQPQHF. Written as DNA, the CDR3 is TGTGCCAGCACCCAGGGGTTTCAGCCCCAGCATTTT.

This chain joins TRBV19 and TRBJ1-5, with 7 nucleotides matching TRBD1. The CDR3 is 16 residues long. With 6 bases clipped from V and 2 bases from J, the junction kept 10 bases outside the gene matches. CDR1 and CDR2 from the germline V gene are LNHDA and SQIVND (reference sequence). CDR3 sequence reads: CASRGGTVTGNQPQHF. The DNA of the CDR3 is TGTGCCAGTAGAGGTGGGACAGTAACGGGCAATCAGCCCCAGCATTTT.

The chain uses TRBV7-8 and TRBJ1-1; tentative D call: TRBD1 (6 bases). This CDR3 is 15 amino acids long. The germline V gene has CDR1 SGHVS and CDR2 FQNEAQ. Trimming removed 2 bases from V and 4 bases from J, with 14 bases in between. This CDR3 reads CASSLNTGQGTEAFF. The CDR3 DNA is TGTGCCAGCAGCTTAAACACAGGGCAGGGCACTGAAGCTTTCTTT.

This clone was observed once. The rearrangement joins TRBV9 to TRBJ1-3; tentatively, D is TRBD1 (6 bases). Per the germline V gene, CDR1 is SGDLS and CDR2 is YYNGEE. The CDR3 has 16 amino acids. Trimming removed 3 bases from V and 3 bases from J, with 16 bases in between. This CDR3 reads CASSGGGTGFGNTIYF. The CDR3 DNA is TGTGCCAGCAGCGGAGGAGGCACAGGGTTTGGAAACACCATATATTTT.

This chain links TRBV4-1 with TRBJ1-2, with 8 bases identical to TRBD1. This CDR3 is 16 amino acids long. The germline V gene has CDR1 MGHRA and CDR2 YSYEKL. Trimming removed 1 base from V and 6 bases from J; junction bases left unmatched: 10. The CDR3 is CASSQVAGTGTHGYTF. The CDR3 DNA is TGCGCCAGCAGCCAAGTCGCCGGGACAGGAACACATGGCTACACCTTC.

The chain links TRBV28 to TRBJ1-5; D possibly corresponds to TRBD1 (6 bases). Trimming left V 7 bases short and J 3 bases short, with 13 bases between. This CDR3 is built from 14 residues. Looked up from germline, CDR1 is MDHEN and CDR2 is SYDVKM. This chain's CDR3 is CASTEGQSNQPQHF. The CDR3 coding sequence is TGTGCCAGCACCGAAGGACAGTCCAATCAGCCCCAGCATTTT.

This chain links TRBV7-6 with TRBJ2-1; TRBD2 matches 12 bases. The CDR3 is 18 amino acids. V gave up 3 bases and J gave up 0 bases; unmatched junction bases: 6. In germline, CDR1 is SGHVS, CDR2 FNYEAQ. Here the CDR3 reads CASSFLGLAGSSYNEQFF. The CDR3 region has the DNA TGTGCCAGCAGCTTTCTCGGACTAGCGGGAAGCTCCTACAATGAGCAGTTCTTC.